The clone carrying this TCR beta chain was seen only once. This entry comes from a study of blood T cell repertoires in COVID-19. Study at large: Donors in the United States, Italy and Spain gave samples during acute or convalescent COVID-19.

CDR1 and CDR2 (germline): SGHVS, FQNEAQ. The CDR3 has 14 amino acids. Trimming removed 7 bases from V and 4 bases from J; junction bases left unmatched: 8. Seattle-derived patients entered the study during active infection and were followed longitudinally. Authors' data handling: Reference gene primer amplification gave nucleated cell count estimates. Produced via immunoSEQ multiplex PCR; TCRdb's table is partial and in-frame only. V and J calls and clone size are those listed in that table; D and trimming were worked out from the DNA. Among a few hundred thousand clones listed, nearly 90% were seen once.

What was sequenced was peripheral blood. The sequence derives from a woman in her thirties or forties with COVID-19, enrolled during active disease. This chain uses TRBV7-8 with TRBJ1-1; 8 bases align to TRBD1. CDR3 DNA: TGTGCCAGCAAGGACAGGGCCGGCGGCACTGAAGCTTTCTTT. Translation gives CASKDRAGGTEAFF.